This T cell receptor (beta chain) is from a study of T cell responses to AZD1222 COVID-19 vaccine. Findings and limits, study-wide: Baseline seropositives among AZD1222 recipients totaled only 5 to 7.

CDR1 and CDR2 (germline): MNHEY, SVGEGT. This CDR3 has 14 amino acids. V lost 3 bases to trimming and J lost 5 bases, with 13 bases between them. A note on this clone: Antigen unknown.

The table came from immunoSEQ multiplex PCR; TCRdb's copy has only in-frame clones and leaves some out. The sample lists 150,000 to 200,000 clones, just under 95% occurring once. This TCR derives from an adult in good health. The sample consisted of peripheral blood, taken on day 0 of AZD1222 vaccination. The chain combines TRBV6-2 or TRBV6-3 with TRBJ1-1; unclear D gene. The CDR3 DNA reads as TGTGCCAGCAGTTATTGGGATGAACGTACTGAAGCTTTCTTT. This gives the protein CASSYWDERTEAFF.